The source of this T cell receptor beta chain is a study of molecular identifiers for immune sequencing clone quantification. Overall study context: Across replicate runs, RNA obtained from about 21,000 or 97,000 naive CD8 cells was divided into five, with four undergoing sequencing. Points from the study as a whole: Jurkat TCR RNA that was spiked in from one cell was reportedly detectable among approximately 900,000 naive cells. Clones exceeding 20 RNA copies carried over 97% of effector molecules but under 1% of naive-cell molecules.

A word on this clonotype: Its target is not known.

Naive CD8 T cells were FACS-sorted by CD8+CD4-CCR7+CD45RA+ markers. TCRdb called the PCR reads again in MiXCR, with one record for every CDR3 protein. The sample lists about 40,000 distinct CDR3 sequences; about 18% were seen once. CDR3 length: 13 residues. Germline CDR1 reads MDHEN; CDR2 reads SYDVKM. J lost 3 bases, V lost 7 bases, and 1 base had no gene match. This sequence joins TRBV28 and TRBJ2-3; 10 bases line up with TRBD2. Sequenced: naive CD8+ T cells from blood, with Jurkat cell RNA spiked in. Sample subset: FACS-sorted CD8+CD4-CCR7+CD45RA+ naive T cells. The receptor comes from a human donor in good health. Some libraries in this study had Jurkat cell RNA spiked in. The CDR3 loop is CASKREGTDTQYF. In nucleotides, the CDR3 is TGTGCCAGCAAGCGGGAGGGTACAGATACGCAGTATTTT.